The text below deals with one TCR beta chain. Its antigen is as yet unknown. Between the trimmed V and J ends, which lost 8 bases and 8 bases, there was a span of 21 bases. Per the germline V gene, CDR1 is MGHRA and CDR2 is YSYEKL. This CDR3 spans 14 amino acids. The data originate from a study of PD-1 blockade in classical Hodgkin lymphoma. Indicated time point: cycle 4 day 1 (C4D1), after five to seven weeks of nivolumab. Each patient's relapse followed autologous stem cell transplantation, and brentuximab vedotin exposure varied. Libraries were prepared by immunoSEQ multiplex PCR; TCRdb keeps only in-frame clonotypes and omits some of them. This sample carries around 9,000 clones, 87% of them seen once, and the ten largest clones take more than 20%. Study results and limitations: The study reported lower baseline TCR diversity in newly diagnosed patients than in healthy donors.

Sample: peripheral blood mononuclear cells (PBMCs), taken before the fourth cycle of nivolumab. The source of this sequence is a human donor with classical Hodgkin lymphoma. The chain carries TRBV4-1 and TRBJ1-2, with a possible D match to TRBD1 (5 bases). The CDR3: CASAGVGTAVGYTF. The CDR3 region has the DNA TGCGCCAGCGCGGGGGTCGGGACGGCCGTGGGCTACACCTTC.